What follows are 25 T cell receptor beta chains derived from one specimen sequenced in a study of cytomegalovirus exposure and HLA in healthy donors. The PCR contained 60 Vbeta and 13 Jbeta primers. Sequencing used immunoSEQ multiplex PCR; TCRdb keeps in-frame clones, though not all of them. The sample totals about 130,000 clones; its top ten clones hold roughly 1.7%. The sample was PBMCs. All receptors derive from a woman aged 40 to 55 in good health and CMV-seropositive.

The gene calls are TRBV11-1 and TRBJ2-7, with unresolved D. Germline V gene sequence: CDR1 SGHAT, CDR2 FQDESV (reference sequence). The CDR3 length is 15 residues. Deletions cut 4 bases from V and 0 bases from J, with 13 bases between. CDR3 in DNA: TGTGCCAGCAGCTCATTTTCGACTTTCTCCTACGAGCAGTACTTC. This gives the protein CASSSFSTFSYEQYF. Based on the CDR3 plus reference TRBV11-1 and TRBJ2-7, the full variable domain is EAEVAQSPRYKITEKSQAVAFWCDPISGHATLYWYRQILGQGPELLVQFQDESVVDDSQLPKDRFSAERLKGVDSTLKIQPAELGDSAMYLCASSSFSTFSYEQYFGPGTRLTVT.

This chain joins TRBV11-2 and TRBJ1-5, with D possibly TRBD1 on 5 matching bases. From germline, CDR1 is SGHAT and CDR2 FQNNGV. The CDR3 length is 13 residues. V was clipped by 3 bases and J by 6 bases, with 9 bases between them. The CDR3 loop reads CASSFSQGQPQHF. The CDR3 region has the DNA TGTGCCAGCAGCTTTTCCCAGGGTCAGCCCCAGCATTTT.

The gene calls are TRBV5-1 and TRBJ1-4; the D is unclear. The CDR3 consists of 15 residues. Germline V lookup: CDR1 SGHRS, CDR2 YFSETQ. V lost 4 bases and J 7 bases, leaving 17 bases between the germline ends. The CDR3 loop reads CASSPLPGEAEKLFF. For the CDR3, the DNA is TGCGCCAGCAGCCCCCTTCCGGGTGAGGCTGAAAAACTGTTTTTT.

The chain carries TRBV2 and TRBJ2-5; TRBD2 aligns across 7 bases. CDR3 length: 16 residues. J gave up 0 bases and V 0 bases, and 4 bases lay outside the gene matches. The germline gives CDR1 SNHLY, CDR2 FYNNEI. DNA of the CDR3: TGTGCCAGCAGTGAAGCGCGGCTAGCGGACCAAGAGACCCAGTACTTC. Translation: CASSEARLADQETQYF.

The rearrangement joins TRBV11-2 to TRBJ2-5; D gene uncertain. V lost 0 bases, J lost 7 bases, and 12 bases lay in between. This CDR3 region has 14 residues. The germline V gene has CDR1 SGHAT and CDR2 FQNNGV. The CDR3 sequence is CASSLDQAEGTQYF. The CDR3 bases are TGTGCCAGCAGCTTAGATCAGGCAGAAGGGACCCAGTACTTC.

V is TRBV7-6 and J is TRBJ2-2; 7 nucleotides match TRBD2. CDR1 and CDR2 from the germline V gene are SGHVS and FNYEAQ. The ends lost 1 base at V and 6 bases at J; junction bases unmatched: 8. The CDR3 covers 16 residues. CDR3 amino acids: CASSLGRGFSAGELFF. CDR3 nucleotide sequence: TGTGCCAGCAGCTTAGGGCGGGGGTTCTCCGCCGGGGAGCTGTTTTTT.

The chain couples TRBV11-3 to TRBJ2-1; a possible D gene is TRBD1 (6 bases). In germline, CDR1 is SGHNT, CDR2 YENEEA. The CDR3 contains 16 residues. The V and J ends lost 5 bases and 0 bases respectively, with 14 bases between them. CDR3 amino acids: CASSETGQNSYNEQFF. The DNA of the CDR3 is TGTGCCAGCAGCGAGACCGGACAGAACTCCTACAATGAGCAGTTCTTC.

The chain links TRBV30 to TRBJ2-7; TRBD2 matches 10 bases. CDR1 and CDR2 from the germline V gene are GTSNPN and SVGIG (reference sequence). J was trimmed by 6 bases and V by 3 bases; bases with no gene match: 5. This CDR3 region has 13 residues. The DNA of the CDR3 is TGTGCCTGGAGACTAGCGGGACGGGGCGAGCAGTACTTC. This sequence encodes CAWRLAGRGEQYF.

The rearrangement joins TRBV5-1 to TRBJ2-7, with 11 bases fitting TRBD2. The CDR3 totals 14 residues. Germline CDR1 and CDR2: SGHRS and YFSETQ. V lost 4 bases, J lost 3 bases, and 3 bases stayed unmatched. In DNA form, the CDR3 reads TGCGCCAGCAGCAGCGGGACTAGCGGCTACGAGCAGTACTTC. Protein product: CASSSGTSGYEQYF.

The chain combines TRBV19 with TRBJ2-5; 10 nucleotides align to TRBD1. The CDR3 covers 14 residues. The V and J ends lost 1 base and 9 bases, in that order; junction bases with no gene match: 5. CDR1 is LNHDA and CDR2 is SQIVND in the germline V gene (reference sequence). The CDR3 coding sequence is TGTGCCAGTAGTATAGGACAGGGGGCTGGGGCCCAGTACTTC. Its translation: CASSIGQGAGAQYF.

CDR3 loop: CASSQLTSHEQYF. As DNA, the CDR3 is TGTGCCAGCAGCCAATTGACAAGTCACGAGCAGTACTTC. This sequence joins TRBV7-2 and TRBJ2-7; D gene unclear. The CDR3 contains 13 residues. V gave up 5 bases and J gave up 5 bases, with 13 bases separating them. Germline values: CDR1 SGHTA, CDR2 FQGNSA.

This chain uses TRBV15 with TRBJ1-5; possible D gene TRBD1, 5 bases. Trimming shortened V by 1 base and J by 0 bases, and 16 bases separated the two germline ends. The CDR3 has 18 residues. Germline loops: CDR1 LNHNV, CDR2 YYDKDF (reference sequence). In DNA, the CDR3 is TGTGCCACCAGCAGAGGGACCCGGAGGGGATATAGCAATCAGCCCCAGCATTTT. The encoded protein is CATSRGTRRGYSNQPQHF.

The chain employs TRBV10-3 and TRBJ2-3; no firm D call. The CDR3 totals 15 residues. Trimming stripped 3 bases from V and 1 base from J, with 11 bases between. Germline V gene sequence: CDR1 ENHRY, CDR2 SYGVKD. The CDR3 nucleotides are TGTGCCATCAGTGAAAACTCCCCGGGCACAGATACGCAGTATTTT. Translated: CAISENSPGTDTQYF.

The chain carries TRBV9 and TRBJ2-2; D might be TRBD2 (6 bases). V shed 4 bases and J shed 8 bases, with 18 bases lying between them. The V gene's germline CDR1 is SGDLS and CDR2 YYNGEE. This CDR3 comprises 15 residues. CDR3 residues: CASSPRELSRGELFF. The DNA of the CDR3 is TGTGCCAGCAGCCCCCGGGAGTTGTCGAGAGGGGAGCTGTTTTTT.

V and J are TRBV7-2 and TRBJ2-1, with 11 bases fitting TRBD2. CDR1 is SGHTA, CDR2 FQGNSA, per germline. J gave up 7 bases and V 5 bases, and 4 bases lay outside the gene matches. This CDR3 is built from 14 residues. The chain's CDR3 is CASSPGLAGNEQFF. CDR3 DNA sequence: TGTGCCAGCAGCCCTGGACTAGCGGGTAATGAGCAGTTCTTC.

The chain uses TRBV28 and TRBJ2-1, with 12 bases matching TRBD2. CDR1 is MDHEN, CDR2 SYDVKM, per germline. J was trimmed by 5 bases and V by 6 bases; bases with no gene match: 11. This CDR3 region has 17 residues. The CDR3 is CASSSVTSGRGNNEQFF. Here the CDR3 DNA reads TGTGCCAGCAGCTCCGTGACTAGCGGGAGAGGAAACAATGAGCAGTTCTTC.

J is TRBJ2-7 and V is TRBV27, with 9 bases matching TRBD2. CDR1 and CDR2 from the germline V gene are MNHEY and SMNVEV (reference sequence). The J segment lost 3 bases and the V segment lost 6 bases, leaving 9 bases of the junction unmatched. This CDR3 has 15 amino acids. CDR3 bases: TGTGCCAGCAGCCTACTAGCGGGCAGCTACTACGAGCAGTACTTC. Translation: CASSLLAGSYYEQYF.

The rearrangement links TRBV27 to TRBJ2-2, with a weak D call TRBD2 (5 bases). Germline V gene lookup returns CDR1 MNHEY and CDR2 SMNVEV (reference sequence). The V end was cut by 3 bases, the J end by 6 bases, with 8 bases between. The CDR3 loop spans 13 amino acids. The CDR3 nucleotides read TGTGCCAGCAGTTTGTTGCGGGCCGGGGAGCTGTTTTTT. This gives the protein CASSLLRAGELFF.

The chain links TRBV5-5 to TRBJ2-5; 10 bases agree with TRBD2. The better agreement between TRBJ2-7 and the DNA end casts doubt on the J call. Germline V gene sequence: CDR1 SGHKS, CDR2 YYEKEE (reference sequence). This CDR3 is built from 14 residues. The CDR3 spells CASSFASGSYEQYF. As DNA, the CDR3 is TGTGCCAGCAGCTTCGCTAGCGGGAGCTACGAGCAGTACTTC.

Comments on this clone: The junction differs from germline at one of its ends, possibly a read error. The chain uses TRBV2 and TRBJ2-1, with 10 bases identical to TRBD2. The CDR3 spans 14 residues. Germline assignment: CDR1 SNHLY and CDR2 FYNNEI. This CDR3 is CASREAGGPGEQFF. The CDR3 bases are TGTGCCAGCAGGGAAGCGGGAGGGCCCGGCGAGCAGTTCTTC.

The CDR3 loop reads CASSPQGDEQFF. DNA for the CDR3: TGTGCCAGCAGCCCACAGGGAGATGAGCAGTTCTTC. V usage is TRBV28 and J usage is TRBJ2-1, with D possibly matching TRBD1 (6 bases). V shed 6 bases and J shed 8 bases, with 11 bases lying between them. This CDR3 comprises 12 residues. CDR1 MDHEN and CDR2 SYDVKM come from the germline V gene.

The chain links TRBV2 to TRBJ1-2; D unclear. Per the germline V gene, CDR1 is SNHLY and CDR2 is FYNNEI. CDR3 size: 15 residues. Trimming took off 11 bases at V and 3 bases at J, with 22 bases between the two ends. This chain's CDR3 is CAYTSGSDNYYGYTF. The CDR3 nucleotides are TGTGCCTACACCAGCGGATCTGACAACTACTATGGCTACACCTTC.

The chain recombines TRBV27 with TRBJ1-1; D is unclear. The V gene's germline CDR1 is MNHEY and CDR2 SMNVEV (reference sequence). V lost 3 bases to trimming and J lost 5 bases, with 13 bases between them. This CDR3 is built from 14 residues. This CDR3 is CASSFHVGKTEAFF. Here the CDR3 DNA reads TGTGCCAGCAGTTTCCACGTGGGCAAGACTGAAGCTTTCTTT.

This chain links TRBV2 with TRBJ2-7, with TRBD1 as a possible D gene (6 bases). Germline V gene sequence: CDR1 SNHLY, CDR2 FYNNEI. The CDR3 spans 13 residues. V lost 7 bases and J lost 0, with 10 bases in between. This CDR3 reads CASNRAVSYEQYF. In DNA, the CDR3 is TGTGCCAGCAACAGGGCGGTCTCCTACGAGCAGTACTTC. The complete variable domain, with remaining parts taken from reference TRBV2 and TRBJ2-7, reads EPEVTQTPSHQVTQMGQEVILRCVPISNHLYFYWYRQILGQKVEFLVSFYNNEISEKSEIFDDQFSVERPDGSNFTLKIRSTKLEDSAMYFCASNRAVSYEQYFGPGTRLTVT.

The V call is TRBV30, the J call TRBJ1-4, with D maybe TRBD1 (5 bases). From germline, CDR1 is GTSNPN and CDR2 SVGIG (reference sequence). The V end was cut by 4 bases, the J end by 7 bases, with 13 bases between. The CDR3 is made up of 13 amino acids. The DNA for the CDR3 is TGTGCCTGGAATCAACAGGAAGGTGAAAAACTGTTTTTT. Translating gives CAWNQQEGEKLFF.